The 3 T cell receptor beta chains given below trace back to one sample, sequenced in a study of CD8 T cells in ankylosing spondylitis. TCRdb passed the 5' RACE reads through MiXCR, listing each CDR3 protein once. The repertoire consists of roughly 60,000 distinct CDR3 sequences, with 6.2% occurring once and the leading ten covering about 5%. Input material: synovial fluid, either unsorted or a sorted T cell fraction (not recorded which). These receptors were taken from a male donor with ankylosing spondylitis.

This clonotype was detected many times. The DNA of the CDR3 is TGTGCCAGCAGCCCGGAAAGGAGGTTAGAGACCCAGTACTTC. Amino acids: CASSPERRLETQYF. The chain has TRBV5-6 and TRBJ2-5, with D tentatively TRBD2 (5 bases). The CDR3 has 14 residues. Germline CDR1 SGHDT, CDR2 YYEEEE. V was clipped by 4 bases and J by 4 bases, with 14 bases between them. Full variable domain (rest looked up from reference TRBV5-6 and TRBJ2-5): DAGVTQSPTHLIKTRGQQVTLRCSPKSGHDTVSWYQQALGQGPQFIFQYYEEEERQRGNFPDRFSGHQFPNYSSELNVNALLLGDSALYLCASSPERRLETQYFGPGTRLLVL.

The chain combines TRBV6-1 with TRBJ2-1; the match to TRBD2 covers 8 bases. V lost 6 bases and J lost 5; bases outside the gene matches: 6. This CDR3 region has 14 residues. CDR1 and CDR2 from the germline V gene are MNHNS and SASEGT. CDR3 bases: TGTGCCAGCAGGCAACTAGCGGAGAACAATGAGCAGTTCTTC. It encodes CASRQLAENNEQFF.

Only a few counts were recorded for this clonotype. CDR3 nucleotides: TGTGCCAGCAGCGTAGGGGGGGGCGCTGGCCAAGAGACCCAGTACTTC. This translates into CASSVGGGAGQETQYF. The gene calls are TRBV9 and TRBJ2-5; TRBD2 is a possible D gene (7 bases). Germline-derived CDR1 and CDR2 are SGDLS and YYNGEE. This CDR3 has 16 amino acids. V gave up 0 bases and J gave up 1 base, with 13 bases separating them.